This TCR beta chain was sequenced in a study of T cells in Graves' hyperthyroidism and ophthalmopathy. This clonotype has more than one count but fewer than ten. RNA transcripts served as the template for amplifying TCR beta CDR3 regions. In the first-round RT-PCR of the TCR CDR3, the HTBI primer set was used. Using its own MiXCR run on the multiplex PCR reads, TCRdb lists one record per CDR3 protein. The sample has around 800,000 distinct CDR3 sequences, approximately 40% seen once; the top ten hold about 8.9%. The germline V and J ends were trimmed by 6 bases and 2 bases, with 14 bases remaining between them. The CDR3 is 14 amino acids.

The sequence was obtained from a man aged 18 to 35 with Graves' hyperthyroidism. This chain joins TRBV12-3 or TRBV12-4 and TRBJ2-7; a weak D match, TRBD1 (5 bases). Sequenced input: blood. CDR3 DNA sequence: TGTGCCAGCAGCCGGGCAGGGCGCACCTACGAGCAGTACTTC. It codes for CASSRAGRTYEQYF.